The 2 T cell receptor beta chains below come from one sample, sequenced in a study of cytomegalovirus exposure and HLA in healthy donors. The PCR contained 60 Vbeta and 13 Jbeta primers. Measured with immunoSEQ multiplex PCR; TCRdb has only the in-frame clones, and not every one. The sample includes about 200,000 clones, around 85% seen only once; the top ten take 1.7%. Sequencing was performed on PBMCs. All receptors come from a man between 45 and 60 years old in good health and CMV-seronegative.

This CDR3 is CASSYSGLAYEQYF. The CDR3, as DNA: TGTGCCAGCAGTTACTCGGGACTAGCCTACGAGCAGTACTTC. The J gene is TRBJ2-7, the V gene TRBV6-5; 8 positions match TRBD2. Losses at the gene ends were 0 bases for V and 2 bases for J; bases not matched to a gene: 0. The CDR3 sequence is 14 residues long. Germline V CDR1 and CDR2: MNHEY, SVGAGI.

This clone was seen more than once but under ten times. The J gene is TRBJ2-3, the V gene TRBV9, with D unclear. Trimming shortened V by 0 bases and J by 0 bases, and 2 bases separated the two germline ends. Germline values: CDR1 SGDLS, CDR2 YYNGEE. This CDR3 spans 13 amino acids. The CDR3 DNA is TGTGCCAGCAGCGTAGCTAGCACAGATACGCAGTATTTT. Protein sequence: CASSVASTDTQYF.